This T cell receptor (beta chain) was recorded in a study of pediatric ulcerative colitis. Sequencing was at survey level. Clones were sequenced by immunoSEQ multiplex PCR, and TCRdb holds only the in-frame ones, with some missing. The data contain fewer than 30,000 clones, about 69% of them singletons. One to two pinch biopsies were taken from the rectum during colonoscopy. Trimming took 5 bases from V and 0 from J; bases not matched to a gene: 0. From germline, CDR1 is SGHDT and CDR2 YYEEEE. This CDR3 contains 14 residues. There are a few counts of this clone. V gene TRBV5-6 combines with J gene TRBJ2-3, with TRBD2 identical over 10 bases. The sequenced material came from gut tissue. The sequence derives from a boy aged 5 to 17 with severe ulcerative colitis. CDR3 DNA sequence: TGTGCCAGCAGGACTAGCGGGAGCACAGATACGCAGTATTTT. It encodes CASRTSGSTDTQYF.